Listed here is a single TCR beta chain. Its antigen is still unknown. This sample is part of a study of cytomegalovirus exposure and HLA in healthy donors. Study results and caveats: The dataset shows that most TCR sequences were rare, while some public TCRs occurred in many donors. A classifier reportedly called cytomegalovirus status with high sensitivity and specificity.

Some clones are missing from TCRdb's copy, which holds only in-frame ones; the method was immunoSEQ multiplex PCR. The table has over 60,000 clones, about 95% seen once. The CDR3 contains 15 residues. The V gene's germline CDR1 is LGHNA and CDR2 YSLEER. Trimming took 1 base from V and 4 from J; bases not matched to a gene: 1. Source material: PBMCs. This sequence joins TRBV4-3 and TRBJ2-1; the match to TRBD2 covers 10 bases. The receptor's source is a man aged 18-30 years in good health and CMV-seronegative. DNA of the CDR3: TGCGCCAGCAGCCAAGGACTAGCGGGTTACAATGAGCAGTTCTTC. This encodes CASSQGLAGYNEQFF.